Included here is one T cell receptor (beta chain) sequence, with context. The antigen remains unidentified. The PCR ran on 60 Vbeta and 13 Jbeta primers. Source study methods: Approximately 12 million of 80 million to 85 million unique TCR beta chains were shared, per a later count. Clones were sequenced by immunoSEQ multiplex PCR, and TCRdb holds only the in-frame ones, with some missing. V, J and clone size are taken as reported in that table, and D and trimming were inferred from the DNA itself. The sample gives over 150,000 clones, about 83% of which show up once; about 4.9% is in the top ten. Trimming took 4 bases from V and 8 from J, leaving 12 bases between them. Germline CDR1 and CDR2: MNHEY and SVGAGI. The CDR3 totals 13 residues. This entry is derived from a study of cytomegalovirus exposure and HLA in healthy donors. Study-level findings and limits: From TCR beta sequences, most subjects' HLA-A and HLA-B alleles were reportedly predicted accurately. Later analysis suggested links between common viral pathogens and several top significant clusters. Further analysis, carried out later, found HLA-associated TCR beta chains more clonally expanded than equally common other chains.

Sequencing used PBMCs. The gene calls are TRBV6-5 and TRBJ1-5; D might be TRBD1 (6 bases). This receptor was obtained from a girl between 10 and 17 years old in good health and CMV-seropositive. CDR3 sequence reads: CASSSQGPEPQHF. CDR3 bases: TGTGCCAGCAGTTCACAGGGACCTGAGCCCCAGCATTTT.